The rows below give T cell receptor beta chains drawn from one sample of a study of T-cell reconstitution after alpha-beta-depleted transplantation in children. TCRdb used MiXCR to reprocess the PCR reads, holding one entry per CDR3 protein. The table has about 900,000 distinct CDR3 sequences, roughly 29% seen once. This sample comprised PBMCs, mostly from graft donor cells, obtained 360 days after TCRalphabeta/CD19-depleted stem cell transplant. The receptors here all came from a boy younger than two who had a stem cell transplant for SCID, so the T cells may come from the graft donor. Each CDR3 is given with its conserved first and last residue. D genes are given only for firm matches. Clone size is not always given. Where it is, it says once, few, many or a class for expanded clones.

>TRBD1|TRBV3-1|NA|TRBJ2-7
TGTGCCAGCAGCCAATATACAGGGGGCTTCTACGAGCAGTACTTC
CASSQYTGGFYEQYF
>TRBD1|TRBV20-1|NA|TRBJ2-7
TGCAGTGCTAGACCATGGACAGGGGGCTACAACGAGCAGTACTTC
CSARPWTGGYNEQYF
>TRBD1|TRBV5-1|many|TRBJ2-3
TGCGCCAGCAGCTTGGGGACAGGTGCGGGCACAGATACGCAGTATTTT
CASSLGTGAGTDTQYF
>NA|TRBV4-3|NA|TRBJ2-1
TGCGCCAGCAGCCAAGCGCCTTATTTCCGGGACTCTCGAAATGAGCAGTTCTTC
CASSQAPYFRDSRNEQFF
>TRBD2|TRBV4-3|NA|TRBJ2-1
TGCGCCAGCAGCCAAGTTTACCGAGGAGGCGGGGGGAGAAATGAGCAGTTCTTC
CASSQVYRGGGGRNEQFF
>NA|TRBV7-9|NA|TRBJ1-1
TGTGCCAGCAGCTTAGACGTAGGGTACCAGAACACTGAAGCTTTCTTT
CASSLDVGYQNTEAFF
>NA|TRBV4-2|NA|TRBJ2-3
TGTGCCAGCAGCCAAGGACAAGGTCCATCACCTACGCAGTATTTT
CASSQGQGPSPTQYF
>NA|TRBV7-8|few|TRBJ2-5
TGTGCCAGCAGCTTAGCCGCTAGACCCCAAGAGACCCAGTACTTC
CASSLAARPQETQYF
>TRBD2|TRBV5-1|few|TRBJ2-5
TGCGCCAGCACATCGAGGACTAGCGGTCCTCAGGAGACCCAGTACTTC
CASTSRTSGPQETQYF
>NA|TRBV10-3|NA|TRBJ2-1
TGTGCCATCAGTGAGAGGTTAGCCTCCTACAATGAGCAGTTCTTC
CAISERLASYNEQFF
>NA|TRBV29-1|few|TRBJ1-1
TGCAGCGTCATTGTTGGGGACGGAGAAGCTTTCTTT
CSVIVGDGEAFF
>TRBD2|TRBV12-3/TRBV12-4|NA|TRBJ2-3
TGTGCCAGCAGAGTAGCGGGGGATAGGGCAGATACGCAGTATTTT
CASRVAGDRADTQYF
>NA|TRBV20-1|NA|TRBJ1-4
TGCAGTGCTTCGTGGGACCATAATGAAAAACTGTTTTTT
CSASWDHNEKLFF
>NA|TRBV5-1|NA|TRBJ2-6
TGCGCCAGCAGCTTTTCCGGTGGGCCTGGGGCCAACGTCCTGACTTTC
CASSFSGGPGANVLTF
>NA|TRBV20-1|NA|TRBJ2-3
TGCAGTGCTAGAGTTCCCTCTTCAGATACGCAGTATTTT
CSARVPSSDTQYF
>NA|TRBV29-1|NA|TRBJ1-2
TGCAGCGTTGAAGACAGGAAAAACTATGGCTACACCTTC
CSVEDRKNYGYTF
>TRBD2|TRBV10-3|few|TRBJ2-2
TGTGCCATCAGTGAGCACGAGCGGGGGGGCCGCGTTGCCGGGGAGCTGTTTTTT
CAISEHERGGRVAGELFF
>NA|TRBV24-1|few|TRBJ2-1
TGTGCCACCAGTGATAGGAGGGGCGGACTCTCCTACAATGAGCAGTTCTTC
CATSDRRGGLSYNEQFF
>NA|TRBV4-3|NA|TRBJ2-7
TGCGCCAGCAGCCAGATTGGGGGAAGTGAGCAGTACTTC
CASSQIGGSEQYF
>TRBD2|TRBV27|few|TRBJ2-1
TGTGCCAGCAGTTTATCGGAGCGGGGGGGGTGGGACAATGAGCAGTTCTTC
CASSLSERGGWDNEQFF
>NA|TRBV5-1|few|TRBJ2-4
TGCGCCAGCAGCTTGCACAGGAACTCGCTTATAAACATTCAGTACTTC
CASSLHRNSLINIQYF
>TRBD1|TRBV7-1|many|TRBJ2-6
TGTGCCAGCAGCATCGGCGCCGGGACAGCTTTGTCCCCCCACTCTGGGGCCAACGTCCTGACTTTC
CASSIGAGTALSPHSGANVLTF
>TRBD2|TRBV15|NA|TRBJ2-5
TGTGCCACCAGCAGAGTATTGGAGCGGGGGGGCTTCTTTCCGGAGACCCAGTACTTC
CATSRVLERGGFFPETQYF
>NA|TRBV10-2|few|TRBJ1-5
TGCGCCAGCAGTGAGGGGGGCACAGTCCGGCATTTT
CASSEGGTVRHF
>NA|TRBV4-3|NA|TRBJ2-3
TGCGCCAGCAGCCAAGATTGGCAGGGTAATGCAGATACGCAGTATTTT
CASSQDWQGNADTQYF
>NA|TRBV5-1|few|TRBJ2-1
TGCGCCAGCAGCTTGAGGGCAGACTCCTACAATGAGCAGTTCTTC
CASSLRADSYNEQFF
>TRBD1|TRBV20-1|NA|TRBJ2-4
TGCAGTGCTAGGAGGGGGACCGGGACAGATATAGCCAAAAACATTCAGTACTTC
CSARRGTGTDIAKNIQYF
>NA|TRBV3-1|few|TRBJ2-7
TGTGCCAGCAGCCAAGCAACAGTTCCATCCTACGAGCAGTACTTC
CASSQATVPSYEQYF
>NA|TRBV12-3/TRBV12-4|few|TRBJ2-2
TGTGCCAGCAGTGAGCGGCTCCAAAACACCGGGGAGCTGTTTTTT
CASSERLQNTGELFF
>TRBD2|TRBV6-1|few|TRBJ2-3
TGTGCCGCCGCAGCGGGGGCCGTCACAGATACGCAGTATTTT
CAAAAGAVTDTQYF
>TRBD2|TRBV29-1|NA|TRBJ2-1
TGCAGCGTTCGTTCGACTAGCGGGGGGGCCGGGTCCTACAATGAGCAGTTCTTC
CSVRSTSGGAGSYNEQFF
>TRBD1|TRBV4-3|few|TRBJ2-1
TGCGCCAGCAGCCAAGAGGCGGGGACAGGATACAATGAGCAGTTCTTC
CASSQEAGTGYNEQFF
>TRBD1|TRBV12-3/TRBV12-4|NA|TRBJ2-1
TGTGCCAGCAGTTTATCGAGGCGTCCTAGGGACAGGGGGCTGGATGAGCAGTTCTTC
CASSLSRRPRDRGLDEQFF
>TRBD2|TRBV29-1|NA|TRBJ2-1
TGCAGCGTTGAAGATGGGCTAGCGGGAGTGGATGAGCAGTTCTTC
CSVEDGLAGVDEQFF
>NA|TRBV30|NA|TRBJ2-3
TGTGCCTGGAGTCTTTTCGGACAACCGCCGCAGTATTTT
CAWSLFGQPPQYF
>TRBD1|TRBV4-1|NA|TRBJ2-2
TGCGCCAGCAGCCCTACCCGGGACAGGGTCACCGGGGAGCTGTTTTTT
CASSPTRDRVTGELFF
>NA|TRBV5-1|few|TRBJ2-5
TGCGCCAGCAGCTTCGGGGTAGCACTCCAAGAGACCCAGTACTTC
CASSFGVALQETQYF
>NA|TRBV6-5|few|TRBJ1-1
TGTGCCAGCAGTTACTCGGATGGGACGTTGGATGAAGCTTTCTTT
CASSYSDGTLDEAFF
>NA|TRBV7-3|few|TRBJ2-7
TGTGCCAGCAGCTTAAGTGGCGGGGTGAGATACTTC
CASSLSGGVRYF
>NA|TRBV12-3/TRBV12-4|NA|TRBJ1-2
TGTGCCAGCAGTTCCACCCGGAGACGGCCTAACTATGGCTACACCTTC
CASSSTRRRPNYGYTF
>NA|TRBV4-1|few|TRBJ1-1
TGCGCCAGCAGCCAACCGGGACGGATGAACACTGAAGCTTTCTTT
CASSQPGRMNTEAFF
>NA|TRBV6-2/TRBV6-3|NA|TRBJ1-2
TGTGCCAGCAGGTCAGGGGCCCACTATGGCTACACCTTC
CASRSGAHYGYTF
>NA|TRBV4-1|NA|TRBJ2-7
TGCGCCAGCAGCCATTCAGGGTCGCCCACTACGTACGAGCAGTACTTC
CASSHSGSPTTYEQYF